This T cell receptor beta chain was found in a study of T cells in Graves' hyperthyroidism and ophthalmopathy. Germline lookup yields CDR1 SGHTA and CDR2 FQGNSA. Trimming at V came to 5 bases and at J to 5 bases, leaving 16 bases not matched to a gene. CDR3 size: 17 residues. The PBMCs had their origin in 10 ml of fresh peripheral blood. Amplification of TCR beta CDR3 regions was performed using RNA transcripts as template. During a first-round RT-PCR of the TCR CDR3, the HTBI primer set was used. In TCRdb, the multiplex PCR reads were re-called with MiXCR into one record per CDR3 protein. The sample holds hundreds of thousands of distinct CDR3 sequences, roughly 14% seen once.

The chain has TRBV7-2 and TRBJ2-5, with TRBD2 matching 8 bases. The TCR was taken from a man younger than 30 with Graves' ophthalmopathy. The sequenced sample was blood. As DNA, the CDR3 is TGTGCCAGCAGCCAAGTCGTGGCGGGGGGCCAGGATGAGACCCAGTACTTC. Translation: CASSQVVAGGQDETQYF.